A single sample is the source of the 16 T cell receptor beta chains below, sequenced in a study of blood T cell repertoires in COVID-19. The protocol was immunoSEQ multiplex PCR, while the TCRdb copy is restricted to in-frame clones and leaves out a portion. The table shows about 75,000 clones, with approximately 87% occurring only once. Sequenced: peripheral blood. All receptors come from a human donor in a cohort sampled during active COVID-19.

A word on this clone: Germline is not matched at one junction end, which may reflect a read error. This chain connects TRBV28 to TRBJ2-3; TRBD2 matches at 9 bases. The CDR3 sequence is 14 residues long. Germline assignment: CDR1 MDHEN and CDR2 SYDVKM. CDR3 sequence reads: CASSPLGEREVVNF. The CDR3 DNA is TGTGCCAGCAGTCCCCTAGGGGAGCGGGAGGTTGTGAATTTT.

The count of this clone is one. The V gene is TRBV4-2, the J gene TRBJ2-2, with D possibly matching TRBD1 (6 bases). V shed 0 bases and J shed 6 bases, with 8 bases lying between them. CDR1 and CDR2 (germline): LGHNA, YNFKEQ. CDR3 length equals 14 residues. CDR3 loop: CASSQEEGAGELFF. The CDR3 DNA sequence: TGTGCCAGCAGCCAAGAAGAGGGGGCCGGGGAGCTGTTTTTT.

V gene TRBV6-5 combines with J gene TRBJ2-7; perhaps TRBD1 as D (6 bases). This CDR3 is 14 amino acids long. Per germline, CDR1 MNHEY and CDR2 SVGAGI. The germline V and J ends were trimmed by 6 bases and 3 bases, with 15 bases remaining between them. This CDR3 reads CASRADRRNYEQYF. The CDR3 DNA follows: TGTGCCAGCAGGGCCGACAGGCGAAACTACGAGCAGTACTTC.

V gene TRBV28 combines with J gene TRBJ2-3; TRBD1 matches 9 bases. The CDR3 covers 15 residues. J lost 6 bases, V lost 6 bases, and 10 bases had no gene match. Germline values: CDR1 MDHEN, CDR2 SYDVKM. This CDR3 reads CASRMVGQGADTQYF. DNA for the CDR3: TGTGCCAGCAGGATGGTGGGACAGGGTGCCGATACGCAGTATTTT.

In its sample, this clone was seen once. This chain joins TRBV28 and TRBJ2-7; TRBD2 is a possible D gene (6 bases). CDR1 is MDHEN and CDR2 is SYDVKM in the germline V gene. The CDR3 totals 15 residues. Trimming took off 0 bases at V and 1 base at J, with 10 bases between the two ends. CDR3 amino acids: CASSLWGGGSYEQYF. The CDR3 region has the DNA TGTGCCAGCAGTTTATGGGGAGGCGGGTCCTACGAGCAGTACTTC.

The chain is built from TRBV10-3 and TRBJ1-2; the D is unclear. Germline values: CDR1 ENHRY, CDR2 SYGVKD. V lost 5 bases to trimming and J lost 2 bases, with 15 bases between them. The CDR3 sequence is 15 residues long. Here the CDR3 reads CAISPEWIPNYGYTF. DNA for the CDR3: TGTGCCATCAGTCCGGAGTGGATACCGAACTATGGCTACACCTTC.

The chain links TRBV7-2 to TRBJ2-3; TRBD1 might be the D (6 bases). The germline CDR1 and CDR2 sequences are SGHTA and FQGNSA. The CDR3 covers 16 residues. V was clipped by 5 bases and J by 1 base, with 16 bases between them. CDR3 residues: CASSPRPRGGTDTQYF. As DNA, the CDR3 is TGTGCCAGCAGCCCGCGCCCCAGGGGAGGCACAGATACGCAGTATTTT.

This clone was detected only once. V and J are TRBV4-1 and TRBJ1-2; D is perhaps TRBD1 (5 bases). Deletions cut 1 base from V and 3 bases from J, with 12 bases between. The CDR3 sequence is 15 residues long. Germline V lookup: CDR1 MGHRA, CDR2 YSYEKL. CDR3 in amino acids: CASSQVGQGYYGYTF. The CDR3 nucleotides are TGCGCCAGCAGCCAAGTCGGGCAGGGATACTATGGCTACACCTTC.

V gene TRBV7-6 combines with J gene TRBJ2-3; D unresolved. The CDR3 extends over 15 amino acids. V was trimmed by 1 base and J by 0 bases, leaving 8 bases between them. Germline values: CDR1 SGHVS, CDR2 FNYEAQ. The CDR3 DNA follows: TGTGCCAGCAGCTTAGGTAGAAAGAGCACAGATACGCAGTATTTT. Translating it yields CASSLGRKSTDTQYF.

The rearrangement joins TRBV29-1 to TRBJ2-4, with unresolved D. The V end was cut by 2 bases, the J end by 0 bases, with 5 bases between. This CDR3 is built from 13 residues. The germline CDR1 and CDR2 sequences are SQVTM and ANQGSEA. CDR3 in amino acids: CSVEILAKNIQYF. As DNA, the CDR3 is TGCAGCGTTGAAATCCTAGCCAAAAACATTCAGTACTTC.

The chain links TRBV3-1 (or the pseudogene TRBV3-2) to TRBJ2-7; 10 nucleotides align to TRBD2. The CDR3 is 15 residues long. The V gene's germline CDR1 is LGHDT and CDR2 YNNKEL (reference sequence). Trimming took 4 bases from V and 7 from J; bases not matched to a gene: 10. CDR3 amino acids: CASSPAGGALGEQYF. The CDR3 DNA is TGTGCCAGCAGCCCAGCGGGGGGGGCACTGGGTGAGCAGTACTTC.

The rearrangement links TRBV28 to TRBJ1-1; D is perhaps TRBD1 (6 bases). The ends were cut back, 3 bases at V and 3 bases at J, with 20 bases in the middle. The CDR3 extends over 17 amino acids. Germline V CDR1 and CDR2: MDHEN, SYDVKM. For the CDR3, the DNA is TGTGCCAGCAGTTTGCCCCTTTGGGGGGGCAGGGACACTGAAGCTTTCTTT. The encoded protein is CASSLPLWGGRDTEAFF. The complete variable domain, with remaining parts taken from reference TRBV28 and TRBJ1-1, reads DVKVTQSSRYLVKRTGEKVFLECVQDMDHENMFWYRQDPGLGLRLIYFSYDVKMKEKGDIPEGYSVSREKKERFSLILESASTNQTSMYLCASSLPLWGGRDTEAFFGQGTRLTVV.

The genes are TRBV7-2 and TRBJ2-7; no firm D call. Trimming took 1 base from V and 0 from J, leaving 10 bases between them. The CDR3 is made up of 15 amino acids. Germline CDR1 SGHTA, CDR2 FQGNSA. The CDR3 nucleotides are TGTGCCAGCAGCTTAGGTGCGGAAAGCTCCTACGAGCAGTACTTC. This encodes CASSLGAESSYEQYF.

The V and J genes are TRBV5-5 and TRBJ1-5, with D tentatively TRBD1 (5 bases). This CDR3 is 15 amino acids long. Germline V gene data show CDR1 as SGHKS and CDR2 as YYEKEE (reference sequence). The ends were cut back, 4 bases at V and 0 bases at J, with 11 bases in the middle. The CDR3 DNA reads as TGTGCCAGCAGCCCCGGGGGGGATAGCAATCAGCCCCAGCATTTT. Its translation: CASSPGGDSNQPQHF.

This sequence joins TRBV6-6 and TRBJ1-6; 10 bases are shared with TRBD1. This CDR3 contains 16 residues. Germline trimming cut 5 bases from V and 8 bases from J; bases unmatched to any gene: 9. Germline V gene lookup returns CDR1 MNHNY and CDR2 SVGAGI (reference sequence). The CDR3 sequence is CASSPPRQGADSPLHF. CDR3 bases: TGTGCCAGCAGTCCGCCGCGACAGGGGGCGGATTCACCCCTCCACTTT.

CDR3 region: CAFRDRGLTGELFF. Written as DNA, the CDR3 is TGTGCCTTCCGGGACAGGGGGCTTACCGGGGAGCTGTTTTTT. The rearrangement joins TRBV6-5 to TRBJ2-2, with TRBD1 matching 12 bases. Looked up from germline, CDR1 is MNHEY and CDR2 is SVGAGI. This CDR3 comprises 14 residues. V shed 11 bases, J shed 5 bases, and the junction held 6 bases outside the gene matches.